The 5 T cell receptor beta chains reported below all come from one sample, sequenced in a study of tumor-infiltrating lymphocytes in primary liver carcinoma. For blood RNA, unsorted whole blood served as the source, and germline DNA was extracted too. cDNA specific to TCR beta was made from 500 ng of total RNA, with a constant-region primer employed for priming. Investigators got TCR beta libraries out of three nested multiplex PCR rounds, done with slightly modified ARM-PCR. Running ten to eleven cycles apiece, the first two PCR rounds relied on TRBV1-TRBV30 forward primers together with a C-beta reverse primer. TCRdb re-called the multiplex PCR reads with MiXCR, one entry per CDR3 protein. Of about 330,000 distinct CDR3 sequences listed, about 65% are singletons. Specimen: peripheral blood. These receptors originate from a man aged 35-49 years with primary liver carcinoma and hepatitis B virus infection.

In the case of this clonotype: It may be a read error: a sequence one base away is much more abundant. This chain joins TRBV12-3 or TRBV12-4 and TRBJ2-7; perhaps D is TRBD1 or TRBD2 (5 bases each). The CDR3 consists of 14 residues. The CDR3 spells CVSSLEGRWDEQYF. The CDR3 DNA follows: TGTGTCAGCAGTTTAGAGGGGCGGTGGGACGAGCAGTACTTC.

CDR3 DNA: TGTGCCTGGAGTGATTCAAACACGCGCAACTATGGCTACACCTTC. This encodes CAWSDSNTRNYGYTF. The gene calls are TRBV30 and TRBJ1-2; D remains unclear. V was pared by 1 base and J by 2 bases, with 14 bases between. Germline assignment: CDR1 GTSNPN and CDR2 SVGIG (reference sequence). The CDR3 contains 15 residues.

This chain joins TRBV5-6 and TRBJ1-1; D unclear. Per the germline V gene, CDR1 is SGHDT and CDR2 is YYEEEE. This CDR3 comprises 15 residues. Between the trimmed V and J ends, which lost 0 bases and 2 bases, there was a span of 11 bases. In DNA, the CDR3 is TGTGCCAGCAGCTTGGGGGCGGCGGGAAACACTGAAGCTTTCTTT. It encodes CASSLGAAGNTEAFF.

As to this clonotype: One junction end disagrees with the germline gene, perhaps due to a read error. The chain has TRBV11-2 and TRBJ1-5; the D is unclear. Germline CDR1 is SGHAT and CDR2 is FQNNGV. CDR3 length: 13 residues. DNA of the CDR3: TGTGTCAGCAACTTACCGGTCTTCCAGCCCCAGCATTTT. Translated, it gives CVSNLPVFQPQHF.

The genes are TRBV28 and TRBJ2-3; D not certain. V shed 5 bases and J shed 2 bases, with 11 bases lying between them. The CDR3 loop spans 14 amino acids. Germline V gives CDR1 MDHEN, CDR2 SYDVKM. The CDR3 DNA reads as TGTGCCAGCAGTCCCTCTCTGGCCACAGATACGCAGTATTTT. This encodes CASSPSLATDTQYF.